This passage covers 8 T cell receptor beta chains from one sample sequenced in a study of cytomegalovirus exposure and HLA in healthy donors. PCR used 60 Vbeta primers and 13 Jbeta primers. Only in-frame clones appear in the TCRdb table, and some are missing; sequencing was by immunoSEQ multiplex PCR. This table holds some 170,000 clones, approximately 78% found once. Sequenced: PBMCs. These receptors originate from a girl between 2 and 10 years old in good health and CMV-seropositive.

This chain connects TRBV7-8 to TRBJ2-3, with 8 bases that match TRBD1. Germline V gives CDR1 SGHVS, CDR2 FQNEAQ. The CDR3 runs to 15 residues. The J segment lost 1 base and the V segment lost 5 bases, leaving 5 bases of the junction unmatched. CDR3 sequence (DNA): TGTGCCAGCAGCGGCAGGGGGCTTGGCACAGATACGCAGTATTTT. This translates into CASSGRGLGTDTQYF.

The rearrangement joins TRBV6-6 to TRBJ2-1, with D uncertain. Germline V gives CDR1 MNHNY, CDR2 SVGAGI (reference sequence). The V and J ends lost 6 bases and 4 bases respectively, with 10 bases between them. This CDR3 spans 13 amino acids. The CDR3 reads CASSPFQYNEQFF. In DNA form, the CDR3 reads TGTGCCAGCAGCCCCTTTCAGTACAATGAGCAGTTCTTC.

In DNA form, the CDR3 reads TGCGCCAGCAGCCAAGCGCTTACGGGAGTAGGAGCAGATACGCAGTATTTT. Translation: CASSQALTGVGADTQYF. The chain carries TRBV4-1 and TRBJ2-3, with a weak D call TRBD2 (6 bases). This CDR3 has 17 residues. Germline CDR1 is MGHRA and CDR2 is YSYEKL. Trimming shortened V by 1 base and J by 4 bases, and 18 bases separated the two germline ends.

The rearrangement uses TRBV27 and TRBJ2-2; a weak D match, TRBD1 (5 bases). Between the trimmed V and J ends, which lost 3 bases and 4 bases, there was a span of 15 bases. CDR1 is MNHEY and CDR2 is SMNVEV in the germline V gene (reference sequence). The CDR3 consists of 16 residues. The CDR3 nucleotides are TGTGCCAGCAGTTTCGTCAAAGGGGTGGGCACCGGGGAGCTGTTTTTT. Protein product: CASSFVKGVGTGELFF.

The V and J genes are TRBV4-2 and TRBJ2-7; 9 bases are a match to TRBD2. V was clipped by 0 bases and J by 4 bases; unmatched bases: 4. The CDR3 is 15 residues long. Germline V CDR1 and CDR2: LGHNA, YNFKEQ. CDR3 coding DNA: TGTGCCAGCAGCCAAGAATGGCGGGAGGGGTACGAGCAGTACTTC. It codes for CASSQEWREGYEQYF.

The chain has TRBV7-9 and TRBJ2-5; 11 bases map to TRBD2. V shed 1 base and J 8 bases; nucleotides not matched to a gene: 6. Germline V gene sequence: CDR1 SEHNR, CDR2 FQNEAQ (reference sequence). The length of the CDR3 is 15 residues. The CDR3 region is CASSLGLAGGSTQYF. The CDR3 DNA is TGTGCCAGCAGCTTAGGGCTAGCGGGAGGATCAACCCAGTACTTC.

V gene TRBV6-6 combines with J gene TRBJ2-4; maybe TRBD2 (5 bases). The ends were cut back, 5 bases at V and 0 bases at J, with 14 bases in the middle. The germline V gene has CDR1 MNHNY and CDR2 SVGAGI (reference sequence). The CDR3 sequence is 16 residues long. CDR3 bases: TGTGCCAGCAGTCGACCATCCGGGGAAGCCAAAAACATTCAGTACTTC. It translates to CASSRPSGEAKNIQYF.

CDR3 amino acids: CASSLQGTPGNQPQHF. CDR3 coding DNA: TGTGCCAGCAGTTTACAGGGGACCCCGGGCAATCAGCCCCAGCATTTT. The chain carries TRBV6-5 and TRBJ1-5; 7 bases agree with TRBD1. Germline-derived CDR1 and CDR2 are MNHEY and SVGAGI. This CDR3 comprises 16 residues. Trimming removed 4 bases from V and 2 bases from J; junction bases left unmatched: 8.